This T cell receptor beta chain was captured in a study of T cell changes during pregnancy in multiple sclerosis (dated by TCRdb to between 2019 and 2020). Broadly, across the study: Changes in the T cell repertoire over the course of pregnancy were examined in this study in women with multiple sclerosis.

Library preparation used the immunoSEQ multiplex PCR assay. This immuneACCESS table, as held by TCRdb, lists in-frame sequences with V and J called but not all clones. Of the missing ones, under half trace to an unresolved V gene in checked studies; the others have no known cause. The sample contains approximately 20,000 clones, about 90% of them found a single time. The ten largest clones capture approximately 7.7% of the sample. CDR3 length: 15 amino acids, cysteine to phenylalanine. Only the CDR3 DNA is retained, 45 bases long and in frame from the first base. The germline V gene sets CDR1 to SGHTA and CDR2 to FQGTGA. V is trimmed back by 4 bases and J by 6 bases, and the junction contains 8 bases that no gene match accounts for. Concerning this clone itself: This receptor's antigen is unknown. It has no much larger one-base neighbor in the sample; base qualities were not kept.

Sequences were derived from CD8+ T cells from peripheral blood mononuclear cells, sampled after pregnancy. The TCR sequence derives from a female donor with multiple sclerosis, enrolled in a pregnancy study. This receptor chain uses TRBV7-3 and TRBJ2-3; 9 bases in the middle match TRBD2. This receptor has the CDR3 CASSSKAGGADTQYF. The DNA sequence follows: TGTGCCAGCAGCTCAAAAGCGGGAGGAGCCGATACGCAGTATTTT.